This T cell receptor beta chain was identified during a study of blood T cell repertoires in COVID-19 (TCRdb year 2020). As for the study more broadly: Recovered participants in ImmuneRACE Cohort 3 were defined by two consecutive negative NP/OP PCR tests, clearance by a healthcare professional, or resolution of symptoms. The repertoires were released in a freely available public database intended as a resource for research on the immune response to SARS-CoV-2. Samples covering the acute and convalescent phases of COVID-19 were provided by collaborators in the United States, Italy and Spain. Samples were obtained from the ongoing ImmuneRACE study (first 160 participants) and from approximately 1,200 subjects provided by 6 global collaborators. The sample metadata nearly always contained a de-identified subject ID, COVID-19 status, age in years and sex. Where available, HLA class I and class II types were taken from metadata supplied by the sample provider and were not determined by assay-based typing. The dataset comprised deeply sampled blood TCRbeta repertoires from subjects exposed to, actively infected with, or recovered from COVID-19. The prospective study material was composed of cDNA or gDNA derived from T cells, B-cell-depleted T cells, or PBMCs. The study at large found these results: The amount of clinical and demographic metadata varied by source and participant and was provided uncurated.

The count of this clone is one. Its antigen is unknown. The input lacks base qualities; no much larger clone sits a single base away. Measured from the cysteine to the phenylalanine, the CDR3 is 13 residues long. Only CDR3 DNA is held: 39 bases, read in frame from base 1. CDR1 and CDR2 are read off the germline V gene (reference sequence) as SGHKS and YYEKEE. For this chain, trimming is 3 bases at the V end and 3 bases at the J end, and the number of junction bases without a gene match is 2. TCRbeta CDR3 regions were amplified from genomic DNA by means of the immunoSEQ Assay, a bias-controlled multiplex PCR. In the original analysis: The number of nucleated cells in each sample was estimated from the amplification of reference gene primers within the assay. To quantify the absolute abundance of each unique TCRbeta CDR3 rearrangement, sequence reads were collapsed and filtered. Productive Simpson clonality was computed per sample as the square root of Simpson's diversity index over productive rearrangements. The table comes from immuneACCESS by way of TCRdb, which keeps in-frame sequences with V and J called. Part of the clones is missing from these tables; in studies checked, under half for an unresolved V gene and the rest for unknown reasons. V and J calls and clone size come straight from that table; D and trimming were deduced from the DNA. The sample table shows some 200,000 clones, and about nine tenths are seen once. About 3.1% of the sample lies in the top ten.

In the prospective study, participants were roughly 18 to 100 years old, resided in about two dozen geographic areas of the United States, and were enrolled through a virtual design. To assign participants to cohorts, the prospective study relied on clinical history that participants themselves reported in a screening survey and a study questionnaire. Mobile phlebotomists in the prospective study collected whole blood, serum and a nasopharyngeal or oropharyngeal swab from every participant. Prospective study participants could optionally give additional blood draws and questionnaires over an approximately two-month period. Prospective study blood samples were shipped either frozen or at room temperature before DNA extraction.

The chain couples TRBV5-5 to TRBJ1-1, with 7 central nucleotides matching TRBD1. The TCR originated in a woman between 50 and 59 years old in a cohort exposed to, infected with or recovered from COVID-19 (not recorded which). The sequencing input was PBMCs or T cells enriched from blood (not recorded which). CDR3 loop: CASSWTGDTEAFF. The bases are TGTGCCAGCAGCTGGACAGGAGACACTGAAGCTTTCTTT. Supplemented by the reference TRBV5-5 and TRBJ1-1 proteins around the CDR3, the complete variable domain is DAGVTQSPTHLIKTRGQQVTLRCSPISGHKSVSWYQQVLGQGPQFIFQYYEKEERGRGNFPDRFSARQFPNYSSELNVNALLLGDSALYLCASSWTGDTEAFFGQGTRLTVV.